The 23 T cell receptor beta chains below all came from one sample that was sequenced in a study of Ad26.COV2.S vaccination and SARS-CoV-2 variants. Treatment of the sample: around 19 received Ad26.COV2.S at low or high dose, single or two shots; 5 received placebo; per-sample allocation not given. Sampling took place 63 days after the first vaccine or placebo injection. Libraries were prepared by immunoSEQ multiplex PCR; TCRdb keeps only in-frame clonotypes and omits some of them. This sample carries about 240,000 clones, 70% to 90% of them seen once, and the ten largest clones take about 10%. The sample in question was peripheral blood, obtained in a trial of Ad26.COV2.S vaccine versus placebo. These receptor sequences come from a person between 18 and 60 years old who received the Ad26.COV2.S COVID-19 vaccine or a placebo.

The CDR3 loop reads CASSQETGGAYEQFF. The CDR3 DNA sequence: TGTGCCAGCAGCCAAGAAACTGGGGGGGCCTATGAGCAGTTCTTC. The J gene is TRBJ2-1, the V gene TRBV3-1 (or the pseudogene TRBV3-2); D might be TRBD2 (7 bases). The V end lost 0 bases, the J end lost 8 bases, and 14 bases lay between the germline ends. The V gene's germline CDR1 is LGHDT and CDR2 YNNKEL (reference sequence). This CDR3 is 15 amino acids long.

The chain couples TRBV30 to TRBJ2-7; 8 bases are a match to TRBD2. CDR1 is GTSNPN, CDR2 SVGIG, per germline (reference sequence). This CDR3 has 12 amino acids. After removal of 8 bases from V and 1 base from J, the junction contained 4 bases not matched to a gene. The CDR3 bases are TGTGCCGGTACTAGCGGTTCCTACGAGCAGTACTTC. Residues: CAGTSGSYEQYF.

The V gene is TRBV19, the J gene TRBJ2-3, with 9 bases fitting TRBD2. The CDR3 is 15 residues long. The germline V gene has CDR1 LNHDA and CDR2 SQIVND (reference sequence). V was clipped by 5 bases and J by 2 bases; unmatched bases: 5. The CDR3 bases are TGTGCCAGTAGTTCCCTAGCGGGAAACACAGATACGCAGTATTTT. The encoded protein is CASSSLAGNTDTQYF.

The chain employs TRBV4-3 and TRBJ2-7; 9 bases are a match to TRBD2. The CDR3 loop spans 16 amino acids. The V and J ends lost 5 bases and 0 bases, in that order; junction bases with no gene match: 8. Germline V gene lookup returns CDR1 LGHNA and CDR2 YSLEER. The CDR3 bases are TGCGCCAGCAGCTCCCGACTAGCGGTTCGCTCCTACGAGCAGTACTTC. Its protein product is CASSSRLAVRSYEQYF.

The chain joins TRBV7-2 to TRBJ2-4; D is perhaps TRBD2 (5 bases). The ends were cut back, 2 bases at V and 2 bases at J, with 10 bases in the middle. The germline V gene encodes CDR1 SGHTA and CDR2 FQGNSA. CDR3 size: 15 residues. CDR3 sequence reads: CASSLRVGTKNIQYF. The CDR3 nucleotides read TGTGCCAGCAGCTTACGGGTCGGGACCAAAAACATTCAGTACTTC.

V usage is TRBV19 and J usage is TRBJ1-4; 8 nucleotides agree with TRBD1. The V gene's germline CDR1 is LNHDA and CDR2 SQIVND (reference sequence). CDR3 length: 13 residues. J gave up 8 bases and V 5 bases, and 4 bases lay outside the gene matches. The CDR3 protein is CASSATGGEKLFF. DNA for the CDR3: TGTGCCAGTAGTGCCACAGGGGGAGAAAAACTGTTTTTT.

This chain connects TRBV9 to TRBJ2-6; D might be TRBD1 or TRBD2, each matching 5 bases. CDR1 is SGDLS, CDR2 YYNGEE, per germline. CDR3 size: 17 residues. V shed 3 bases and J shed 0 bases, with 13 bases lying between them. In nucleotides, the CDR3 is TGTGCCAGCAGCGCAAGGACTGACAGCTCTGGGGCCAACGTCCTGACTTTC. This translates into CASSARTDSSGANVLTF.

V is TRBV7-9 and J is TRBJ2-2; D is perhaps TRBD1 (6 bases). Trimming took off 8 bases at V and 1 base at J, with 11 bases between the two ends. This CDR3 region has 14 residues. Germline lookup yields CDR1 SEHNR and CDR2 FQNEAQ (reference sequence). The CDR3 loop reads CASSGDVNTGELFF. CDR3 nucleotide sequence: TGTGCCAGCTCAGGGGATGTGAACACCGGGGAGCTGTTTTTT.

The V gene is TRBV20-1, the J gene TRBJ1-1; the match to TRBD1 covers 8 bases. The CDR3 extends over 14 amino acids. Trimming cost V 3 bases and J 3 bases; bases outside gene matches: 6. Germline V gene sequence: CDR1 DFQATT, CDR2 SNEGSKA (reference sequence). The CDR3 here is CSASALQGDTEAFF. For the CDR3, the DNA is TGCAGTGCTAGTGCCTTACAGGGGGACACTGAAGCTTTCTTT.

As to this clone: One end of the junction does not line up with germline, which may come from a read error. V usage is TRBV7-2 and J usage is TRBJ2-7, with D possibly called TRBD1 or TRBD2 (5 bases each). The CDR3 consists of 12 residues. Germline V gene sequence: CDR1 SGHTA, CDR2 FQGNSA. The CDR3 reads CASSFTGTLRSF. In nucleotides, the CDR3 is TGTGCCAGCAGCTTTACCGGGACCCTCCGGAGCTTC.

The chain employs TRBV7-9 and TRBJ1-1, with D perhaps TRBD1 (5 bases). Trimming took 10 bases from V and 6 from J, leaving 9 bases between them. This CDR3 has 10 residues. Looked up from germline, CDR1 is SEHNR and CDR2 is FQNEAQ (reference sequence). The CDR3 DNA sequence: TGTGCCACTCAGGGCGCTGAAGCTTTCTTT. This encodes CATQGAEAFF.

The gene calls are TRBV25-1 and TRBJ1-2; D not certain. Germline V gene lookup returns CDR1 MGHDK and CDR2 SYGVNS. CDR3 length equals 12 residues. Trimming cost V 3 bases and J 7 bases, with 9 bases left between them. The CDR3 nucleotides read TGTGCCAGCAGTGAGAGGGCTGGTGGCTACACCTTC. It codes for CASSERAGGYTF.

This clone was observed a single time. This rearrangement joins TRBV27 to TRBJ2-2; no firm D call. The CDR3 has 16 residues. CDR1 is MNHEY and CDR2 is SMNVEV in the germline V gene (reference sequence). V was pared by 8 bases and J by 2 bases, with 18 bases between. The CDR3, as DNA: TGTGCCAGCTGCTATTGGAACCGGCTTAACACCGGGGAGCTGTTTTTT. It codes for CASCYWNRLNTGELFF.

This rearrangement joins TRBV19 to TRBJ2-2, with a tentative D call TRBD2 (6 bases). V was cut by 7 bases and J by 2 bases, with 23 bases left in between. The CDR3 runs to 18 residues. Germline CDR1 LNHDA, CDR2 SQIVND (reference sequence). The CDR3 DNA follows: TGTGCCAGTAAAGTGGCGGGATCGGGCGGCAGAAACACCGGGGAGCTGTTTTTT. It is translated as CASKVAGSGGRNTGELFF.

The J gene is TRBJ1-5, the V gene TRBV6-5; TRBD1 agrees at 8 bases. The junction had 6 bases not matched to a gene; V was cut back by 6 bases and J by 8 bases. The CDR3 runs to 13 residues. CDR1 is MNHEY, CDR2 SVGAGI, per germline. CDR3 bases: TGTGCCAGCAGCCGCGACAGGGGCGAGCCCCAGCATTTT. This encodes CASSRDRGEPQHF.

This clone showed up just once. V gene TRBV9 combines with J gene TRBJ2-5, with 9 bases that match TRBD2. The germline gives CDR1 SGDLS, CDR2 YYNGEE. The CDR3 covers 17 residues. Losses at the gene ends were 0 bases for V and 4 bases for J; bases not matched to a gene: 10. CDR3: CASSVVASGKVGETQYF. The CDR3 coding sequence is TGTGCCAGCAGCGTAGTGGCTAGCGGGAAGGTGGGAGAGACCCAGTACTTC. The full variable domain, completed using reference TRBV9 and TRBJ2-5, is DSGVTQTPKHLITATGQRVTLRCSPRSGDLSVYWYQQSLDQGLQFLIQYYNGEERAKGNILERFSAQQFPDLHSELNLSSLELGDSALYFCASSVVASGKVGETQYFGPGTRLLVL.

This chain joins TRBV2 and TRBJ2-7, with D perhaps TRBD1 (6 bases). Looked up from germline, CDR1 is SNHLY and CDR2 is FYNNEI. The CDR3 extends over 13 amino acids. Trimming removed 6 bases from V and 0 bases from J, with 9 bases in between. CDR3 bases: TGTGCCAGCAGGACAGGCCACTCCTACGAGCAGTACTTC. Translation gives CASRTGHSYEQYF.

The CDR3 reads CASSPGLSYEQYF. The CDR3 DNA follows: TGCGCCAGCAGCCCTGGGTTATCCTACGAGCAGTACTTC. V is TRBV4-3 and J is TRBJ2-7; D not resolved. Germline V lookup: CDR1 LGHNA, CDR2 YSLEER. V was trimmed by 4 bases and J by 1 base, leaving 8 bases between them. The CDR3 has 13 residues.

The rearrangement links TRBV28 to TRBJ2-3; 8 nucleotides line up with TRBD2. Losses at the gene ends were 6 bases for V and 5 bases for J; bases not matched to a gene: 22. This CDR3 has 19 residues. In germline, CDR1 is MDHEN, CDR2 SYDVKM. Here the CDR3 DNA reads TGTGCCAGCAGCCTAAGGGGGAACGGGAACGGGAGGGAGGGAGATACGCAGTATTTT. This sequence encodes CASSLRGNGNGREGDTQYF.

The chain employs TRBV6-6 and TRBJ2-3; TRBD2 matches at 13 bases. The CDR3 loop spans 16 amino acids. With V trimmed by 6 bases and J by 6 bases, 9 bases remained unmatched. From germline, CDR1 is MNHNY and CDR2 SVGAGI (reference sequence). The DNA of the CDR3 is TGTGCCAGCAGCCCCCCACTAGCGGGGGGGCCCGATACGCAGTATTTT. Translating gives CASSPPLAGGPDTQYF.

V is TRBV11-2 and J is TRBJ2-3; D is uncertain. The germline CDR1 and CDR2 sequences are SGHAT and FQNNGV. With 0 bases removed from V and 0 bases from J, the gap between germline ends came to 16 bases. The CDR3 totals 18 residues. The CDR3 reads CASSLDRFRSPSTDTQYF. The CDR3, as DNA: TGTGCCAGCAGCTTAGATCGGTTTAGGTCCCCTAGCACAGATACGCAGTATTTT.

The V call is TRBV28, the J call TRBJ1-1, with D perhaps matching TRBD1 (5 bases). V lost 8 bases, J lost 1 base, and 17 bases lay in between. This CDR3 is 15 amino acids long. The germline V gene has CDR1 MDHEN and CDR2 SYDVKM. CDR3 residues: CASEDNRWRNTEAFF. In DNA, the CDR3 is TGTGCCAGCGAAGATAACAGGTGGAGGAACACTGAAGCTTTCTTT.

The chain couples TRBV28 to TRBJ2-7, with 10 bases identical to TRBD2. CDR1 is MDHEN, CDR2 SYDVKM, per germline. Trimming removed 2 bases from V and 4 bases from J; junction bases left unmatched: 2. The CDR3 spans 14 residues. In nucleotides, the CDR3 is TGTGCCAGCAGTTTAGGTAGCGGGGGGTACGAGCAGTACTTC. This translates into CASSLGSGGYEQYF.